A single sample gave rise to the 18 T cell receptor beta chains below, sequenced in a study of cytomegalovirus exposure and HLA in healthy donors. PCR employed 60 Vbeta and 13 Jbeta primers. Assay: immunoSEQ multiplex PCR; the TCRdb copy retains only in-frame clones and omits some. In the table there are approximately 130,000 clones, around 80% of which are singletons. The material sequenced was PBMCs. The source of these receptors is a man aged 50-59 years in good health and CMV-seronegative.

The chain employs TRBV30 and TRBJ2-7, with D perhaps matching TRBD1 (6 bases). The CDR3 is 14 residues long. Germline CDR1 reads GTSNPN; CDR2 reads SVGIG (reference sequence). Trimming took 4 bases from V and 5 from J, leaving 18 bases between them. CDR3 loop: CAWNEGRGLHEQYF. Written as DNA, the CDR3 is TGTGCCTGGAACGAAGGCAGGGGATTACACGAGCAGTACTTC.

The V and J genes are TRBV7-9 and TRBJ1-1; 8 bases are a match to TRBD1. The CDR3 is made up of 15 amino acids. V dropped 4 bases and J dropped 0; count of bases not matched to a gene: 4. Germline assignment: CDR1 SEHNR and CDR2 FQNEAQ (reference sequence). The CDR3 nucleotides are TGTGCCAGCAGCTCTAGGACAGGGATGAACACTGAAGCTTTCTTT. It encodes CASSSRTGMNTEAFF.

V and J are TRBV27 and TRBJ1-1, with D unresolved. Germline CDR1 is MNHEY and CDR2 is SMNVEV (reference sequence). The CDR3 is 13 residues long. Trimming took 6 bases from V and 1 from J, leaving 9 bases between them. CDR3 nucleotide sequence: TGTGCCAGCAGAGTGGCCCCGAACACTGAAGCTTTCTTT. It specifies CASRVAPNTEAFF.

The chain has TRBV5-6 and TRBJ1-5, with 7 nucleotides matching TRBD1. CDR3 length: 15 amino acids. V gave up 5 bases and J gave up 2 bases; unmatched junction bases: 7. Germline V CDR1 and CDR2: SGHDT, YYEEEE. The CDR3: CASRKGGLGNQPQHF. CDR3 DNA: TGTGCCAGCAGAAAAGGGGGCCTTGGCAATCAGCCCCAGCATTTT. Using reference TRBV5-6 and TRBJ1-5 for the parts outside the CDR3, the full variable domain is DAGVTQSPTHLIKTRGQQVTLRCSPKSGHDTVSWYQQALGQGPQFIFQYYEEEERQRGNFPDRFSGHQFPNYSSELNVNALLLGDSALYLCASRKGGLGNQPQHFGDGTRLSIL.

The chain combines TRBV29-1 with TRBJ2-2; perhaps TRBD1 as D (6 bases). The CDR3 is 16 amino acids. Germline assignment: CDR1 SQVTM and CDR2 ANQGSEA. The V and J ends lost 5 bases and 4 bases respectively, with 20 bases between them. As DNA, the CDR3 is TGCAGCGTTACGTGGAGAAACAGGGAAGGCACCGGGGAGCTGTTTTTT. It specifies CSVTWRNREGTGELFF.

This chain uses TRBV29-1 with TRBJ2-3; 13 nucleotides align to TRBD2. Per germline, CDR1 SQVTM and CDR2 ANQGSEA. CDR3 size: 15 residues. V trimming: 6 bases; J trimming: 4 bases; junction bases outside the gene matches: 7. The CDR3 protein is CSVRKGLAGPDTQYF. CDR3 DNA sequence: TGCAGCGTACGCAAGGGACTAGCGGGGCCAGATACGCAGTATTTT.

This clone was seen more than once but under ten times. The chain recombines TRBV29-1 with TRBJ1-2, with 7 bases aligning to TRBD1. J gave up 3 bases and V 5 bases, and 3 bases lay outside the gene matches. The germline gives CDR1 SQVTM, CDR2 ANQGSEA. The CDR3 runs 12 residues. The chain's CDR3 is CSVPRGDYGYTF. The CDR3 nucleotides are TGCAGCGTTCCCAGGGGGGACTATGGCTACACCTTC.

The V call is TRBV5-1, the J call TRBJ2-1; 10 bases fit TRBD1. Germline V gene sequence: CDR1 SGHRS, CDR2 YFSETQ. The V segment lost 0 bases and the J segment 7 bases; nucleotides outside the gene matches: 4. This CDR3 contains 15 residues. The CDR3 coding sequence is TGCGCCAGCAGCTTGGGGGACAGGGGTCTGAATGAGCAGTTCTTC. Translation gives CASSLGDRGLNEQFF. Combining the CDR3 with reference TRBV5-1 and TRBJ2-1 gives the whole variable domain KAGVTQTPRYLIKTRGQQVTLSCSPISGHRSVSWYQQTPGQGLQFLFEYFSETQRNKGNFPGRFSGRQFSNSRSEMNVSTLELGDSALYLCASSLGDRGLNEQFFGPGTRLTVL.

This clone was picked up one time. CDR3 nucleotides: TGTGCCAGCAACGCGGGGCCCAACTATGGCTACACCTTC. Residues: CASNAGPNYGYTF. The chain has TRBV6-1 and TRBJ1-2; possible D gene TRBD1, 5 bases. The V gene lost 7 bases and the J gene lost 2 bases, with 11 bases spanning the gap. Germline loops: CDR1 MNHNS, CDR2 SASEGT. The CDR3 is 13 residues long.

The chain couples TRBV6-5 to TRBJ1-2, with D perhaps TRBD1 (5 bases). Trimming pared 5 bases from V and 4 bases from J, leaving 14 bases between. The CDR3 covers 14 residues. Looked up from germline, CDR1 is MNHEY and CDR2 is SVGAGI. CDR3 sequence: CASSPPFQGYGYTF. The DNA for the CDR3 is TGTGCCAGCAGTCCGCCATTCCAGGGCTATGGCTACACCTTC.

The CDR3 protein is CASSPPPELAEHHTRGTGELFF. The CDR3 nucleotides are TGTGCCAGCTCACCACCCCCCGAACTAGCGGAACACCACACCCGGGGCACCGGGGAGCTGTTTTTT. The chain recombines TRBV18 with TRBJ2-2; 8 bases agree with TRBD2. CDR1 and CDR2 (germline): KGHSH, LQKENI. The CDR3 contains 22 residues. With V trimmed by 0 bases and J by 4 bases, 22 bases remained unmatched.

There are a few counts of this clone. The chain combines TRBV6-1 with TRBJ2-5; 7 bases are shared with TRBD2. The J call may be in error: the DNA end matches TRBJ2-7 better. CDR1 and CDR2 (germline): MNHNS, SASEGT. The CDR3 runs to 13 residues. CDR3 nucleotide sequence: TGTGCCAGCAGCTCAAACGGGGGGTACGAGCAGTACTTC. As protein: CASSSNGGYEQYF.

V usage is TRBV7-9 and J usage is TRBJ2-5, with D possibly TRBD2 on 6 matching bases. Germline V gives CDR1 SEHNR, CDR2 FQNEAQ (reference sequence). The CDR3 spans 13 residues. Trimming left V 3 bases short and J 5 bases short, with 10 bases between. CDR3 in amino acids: CASSFGGVETQYF. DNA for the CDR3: TGTGCCAGCAGCTTCGGGGGTGTGGAGACCCAGTACTTC.

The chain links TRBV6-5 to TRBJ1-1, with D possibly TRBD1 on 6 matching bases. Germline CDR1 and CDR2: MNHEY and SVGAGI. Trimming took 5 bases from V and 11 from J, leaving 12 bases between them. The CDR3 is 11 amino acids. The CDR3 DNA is TGTGCCAGCAGTAACAGGGTAGGGGCTTTCTTT. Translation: CASSNRVGAFF.

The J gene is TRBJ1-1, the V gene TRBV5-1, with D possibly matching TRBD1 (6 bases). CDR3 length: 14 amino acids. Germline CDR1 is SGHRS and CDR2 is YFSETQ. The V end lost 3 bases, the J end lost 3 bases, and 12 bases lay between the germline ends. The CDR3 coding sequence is TGCGCCAGCAGCTGGAGCAGGGGCGACACTGAAGCTTTCTTT. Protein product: CASSWSRGDTEAFF.

CDR3 sequence: CASSQDSRGSTDTQYF. The CDR3 DNA sequence: TGTGCCAGCAGCCAAGATTCGCGGGGGAGCACAGATACGCAGTATTTT. The chain links TRBV4-2 to TRBJ2-3; 7 bases are a match to TRBD2. CDR3 size: 16 residues. CDR1 LGHNA and CDR2 YNFKEQ come from the germline V gene. The junction had 3 bases not matched to a gene; V was cut back by 0 bases and J by 0 bases.

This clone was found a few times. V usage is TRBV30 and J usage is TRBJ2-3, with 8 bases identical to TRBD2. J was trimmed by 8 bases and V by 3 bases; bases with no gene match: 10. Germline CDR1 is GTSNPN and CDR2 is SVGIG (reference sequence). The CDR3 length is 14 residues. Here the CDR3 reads CAWRRVAGSGTQYF. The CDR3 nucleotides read TGTGCCTGGAGGAGGGTAGCGGGGTCGGGTACGCAGTATTTT.

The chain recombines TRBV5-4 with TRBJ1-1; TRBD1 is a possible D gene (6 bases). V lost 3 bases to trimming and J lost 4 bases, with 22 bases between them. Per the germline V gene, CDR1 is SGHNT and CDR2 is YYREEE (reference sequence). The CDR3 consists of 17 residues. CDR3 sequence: CASSSGGATNSGTEAFF. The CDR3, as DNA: TGTGCCAGCAGCTCTGGGGGGGCAACCAATTCAGGCACTGAAGCTTTCTTT.